This T cell receptor (beta chain) appears in the sequencing data of a study of blood T cell repertoires in COVID-19 (dated by TCRdb to 2018 to 2021). About the study as a whole: Collaborator samples came from the United States, Italy and Spain and covered acute and convalescent phases of COVID-19. The material from the prospective study consisted of cDNA or gDNA derived from T cells, B-cell-depleted T cells, or PBMCs. Subjects who had been exposed to COVID-19, were actively infected with it, or had recovered from it provided the deeply sampled blood TCRbeta repertoires that made up the dataset. The repertoires were released in a freely available public database meant as a resource for research on the immune response to SARS-CoV-2. Samples came from the ongoing ImmuneRACE study (first 160 participants) plus 1,254 subjects from 6 global collaborators. Nearly every sample came with metadata listing a de-identified subject ID, COVID-19 status, age in years and sex. Where available, HLA class I and class II types were obtained from metadata supplied by the sample provider rather than from assay-based typing.

TCRbeta CDR3 regions were amplified from genomic DNA by means of the immunoSEQ Assay, a bias-controlled multiplex PCR. Per the authors' processing: Nucleated cell counts per sample were estimated from amplification of reference gene primers within the assay. Sequence reads were collapsed and filtered to measure the absolute abundance of every unique TCRbeta CDR3 rearrangement. For each sample, productive Simpson clonality was calculated by taking the square root of Simpson's diversity index across productive rearrangements. As stored in TCRdb, this immuneACCESS dataset retains in-frame rearrangements with V and J assigned. A fraction of the clones does not appear; measured against another copy, unresolved V genes explain less than half of the discrepancy, and the remainder lacks a known reason. V and J calls and clone size follow that table, whereas D and trimming were derived from the DNA. This sample is represented by over 200,000 clones; 85% to 90% of them were singletons. 11% of the sample is taken by the ten largest.

The study at large found these results: The amount of clinical and demographic metadata varied by source and participant and was provided uncurated.

At one collaborating source in Seattle, patients were enrolled during active infection and were followed longitudinally through the course of disease. Each collaborating institution followed its own protocols to collect whole blood in K2EDTA tubes. For TCRbeta analysis, collaborator samples were shipped as frozen whole blood, as isolated PBMCs, or as DNA extracted from either sample type. On this clone: Its antigen target is currently unknown. Within one base of it there is no much larger clone, and no base qualities were kept.

Sequences were obtained from peripheral blood. The sequence derives from a man aged 50-59 years with COVID-19, enrolled during active disease.

The DNA sequence follows: TGTGCCAGCAGTGAAGCAGGGGGCGCGGGGAACACCGGGGAGCTGTTTTTT. Translated, it gives CASSEAGGAGNTGELFF. The chain joins TRBV6-1 to TRBJ2-2; TRBD1 aligns with 7 central bases. V trim: 0 bases; J trim: 1 base; unmatched bases: 5. From the cysteine up to the phenylalanine, the CDR3 has a length of 17 residues. Just CDR3 DNA is preserved here, 51 bases in frame from base 1. The germline V gene provides CDR1 MNHNS and CDR2 SASEGT.